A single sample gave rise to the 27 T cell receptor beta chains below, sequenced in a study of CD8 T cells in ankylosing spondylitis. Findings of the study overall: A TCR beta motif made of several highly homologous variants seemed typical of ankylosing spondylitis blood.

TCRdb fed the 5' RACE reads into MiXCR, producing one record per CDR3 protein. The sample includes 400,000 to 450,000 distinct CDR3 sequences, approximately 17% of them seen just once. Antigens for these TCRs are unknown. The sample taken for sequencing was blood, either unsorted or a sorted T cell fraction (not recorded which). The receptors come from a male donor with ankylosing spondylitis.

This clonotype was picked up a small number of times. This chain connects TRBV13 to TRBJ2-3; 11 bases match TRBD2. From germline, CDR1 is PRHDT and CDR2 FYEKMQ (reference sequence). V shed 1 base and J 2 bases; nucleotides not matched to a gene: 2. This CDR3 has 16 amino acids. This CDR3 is CASSLVTSGVTDTQYF. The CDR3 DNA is TGTGCCAGCAGCTTAGTGACTAGCGGGGTCACAGATACGCAGTATTTT.

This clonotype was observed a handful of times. CDR3 DNA: TGTGCCAGCAGGATACCTACAGGGGGCCGAACAGATACGCAGTATTTT. Amino acids: CASRIPTGGRTDTQYF. This chain uses TRBV2 with TRBJ2-3, with 9 bases identical to TRBD1. The V segment lost 6 bases and the J segment 3 bases; nucleotides outside the gene matches: 10. CDR1 and CDR2 from the germline V gene are SNHLY and FYNNEI. There are 16 residues in the CDR3.

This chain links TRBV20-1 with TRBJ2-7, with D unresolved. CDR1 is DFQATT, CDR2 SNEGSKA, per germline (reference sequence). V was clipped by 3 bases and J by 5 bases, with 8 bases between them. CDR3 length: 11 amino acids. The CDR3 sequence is CSASELHEQYF. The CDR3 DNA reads TGCAGTGCTAGTGAACTCCACGAGCAGTACTTC.

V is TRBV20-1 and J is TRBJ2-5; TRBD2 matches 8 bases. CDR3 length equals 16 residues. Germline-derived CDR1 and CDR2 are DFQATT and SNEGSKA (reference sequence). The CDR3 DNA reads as TGCTGCGCTAGAGATGACTGGCGGGGGGACCAAGAGACCCAGTACTTC. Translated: CCARDDWRGDQETQYF.

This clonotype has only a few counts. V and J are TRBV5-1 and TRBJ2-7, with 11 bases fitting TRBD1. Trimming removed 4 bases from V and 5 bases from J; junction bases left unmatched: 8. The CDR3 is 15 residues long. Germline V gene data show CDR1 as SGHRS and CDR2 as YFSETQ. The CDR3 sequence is CASSDGQGAFNEQYF. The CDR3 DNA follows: TGCGCCAGCAGCGACGGACAGGGGGCGTTCAACGAGCAGTACTTC.

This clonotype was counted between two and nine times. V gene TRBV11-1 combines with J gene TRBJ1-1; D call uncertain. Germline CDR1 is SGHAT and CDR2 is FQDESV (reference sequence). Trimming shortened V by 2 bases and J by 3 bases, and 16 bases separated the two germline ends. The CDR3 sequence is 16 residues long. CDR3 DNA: TGTGCCAGCAGCTTATACCCTTCGGGGTTCTACACTGAAGCTTTCTTT. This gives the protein CASSLYPSGFYTEAFF.

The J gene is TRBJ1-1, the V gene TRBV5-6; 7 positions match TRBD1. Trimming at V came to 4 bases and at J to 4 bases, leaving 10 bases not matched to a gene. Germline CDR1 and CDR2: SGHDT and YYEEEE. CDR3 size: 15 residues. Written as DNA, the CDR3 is TGTGCCAGCAGCCCCCAGACAGGGTGGACCACTGAAGCTTTCTTT. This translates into CASSPQTGWTTEAFF.

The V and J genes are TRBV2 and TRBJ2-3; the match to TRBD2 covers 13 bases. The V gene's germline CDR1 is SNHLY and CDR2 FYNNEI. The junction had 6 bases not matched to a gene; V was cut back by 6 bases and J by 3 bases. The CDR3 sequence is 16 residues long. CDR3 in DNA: TGTGCCAGCAGAATGGGACTAGCGGGAAGAACAGATACGCAGTATTTT. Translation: CASRMGLAGRTDTQYF.

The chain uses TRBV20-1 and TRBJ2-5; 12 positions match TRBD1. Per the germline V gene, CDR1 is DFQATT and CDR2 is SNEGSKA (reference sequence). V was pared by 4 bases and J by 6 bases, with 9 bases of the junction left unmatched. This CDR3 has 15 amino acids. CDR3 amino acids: CSAKYRDRGQKTQYF. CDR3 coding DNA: TGCAGTGCTAAATACCGGGACAGGGGGCAAAAGACCCAGTACTTC.

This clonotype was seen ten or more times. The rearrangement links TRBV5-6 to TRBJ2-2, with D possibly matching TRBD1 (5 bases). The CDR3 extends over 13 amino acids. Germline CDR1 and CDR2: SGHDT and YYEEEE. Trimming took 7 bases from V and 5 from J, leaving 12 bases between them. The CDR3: CASGYRRTGELFF. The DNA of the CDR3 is TGTGCCAGCGGCTACAGGAGAACCGGGGAGCTGTTTTTT.

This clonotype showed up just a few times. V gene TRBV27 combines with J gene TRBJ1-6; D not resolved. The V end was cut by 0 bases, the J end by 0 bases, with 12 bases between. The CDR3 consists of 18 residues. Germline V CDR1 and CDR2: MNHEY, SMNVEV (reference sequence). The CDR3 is CASSLSMAGRSYNSPLHF. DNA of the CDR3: TGTGCCAGCAGTTTATCGATGGCTGGCCGCTCCTATAATTCACCCCTCCACTTT.

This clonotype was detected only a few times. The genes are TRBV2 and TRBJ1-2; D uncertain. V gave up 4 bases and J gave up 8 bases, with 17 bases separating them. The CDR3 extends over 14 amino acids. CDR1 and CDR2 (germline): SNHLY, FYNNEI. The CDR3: CASSATGISRGYTF. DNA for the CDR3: TGTGCCAGCAGTGCGACGGGGATTAGTCGGGGCTACACCTTC.

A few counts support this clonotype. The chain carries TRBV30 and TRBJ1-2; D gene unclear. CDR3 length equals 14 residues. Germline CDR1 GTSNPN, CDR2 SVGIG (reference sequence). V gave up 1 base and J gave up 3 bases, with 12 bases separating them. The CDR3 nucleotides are TGTGCCTGGAGTGGGTCCTCCGGCTACTATGGCTACACCTTC. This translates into CAWSGSSGYYGYTF.

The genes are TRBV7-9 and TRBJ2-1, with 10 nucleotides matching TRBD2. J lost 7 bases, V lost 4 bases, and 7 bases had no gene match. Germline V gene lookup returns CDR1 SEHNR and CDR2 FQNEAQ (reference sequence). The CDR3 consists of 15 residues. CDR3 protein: CASSSLAGVGNEQFF. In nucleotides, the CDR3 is TGTGCCAGCAGCTCTCTAGCGGGAGTGGGAAATGAGCAGTTCTTC.

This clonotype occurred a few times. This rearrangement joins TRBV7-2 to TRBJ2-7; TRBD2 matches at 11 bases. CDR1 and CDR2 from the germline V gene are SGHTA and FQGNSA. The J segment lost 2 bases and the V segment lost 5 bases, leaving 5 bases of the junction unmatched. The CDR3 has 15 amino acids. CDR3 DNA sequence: TGTGCCAGCAGCCCGGGACTAGCGGCTACCTACGAGCAGTACTTC. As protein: CASSPGLAATYEQYF.

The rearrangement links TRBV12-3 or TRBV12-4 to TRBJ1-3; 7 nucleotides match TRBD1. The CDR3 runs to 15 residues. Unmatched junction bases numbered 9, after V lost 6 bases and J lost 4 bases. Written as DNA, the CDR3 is TGTGCCAGCAGGAATGACAGGGTATCGGGAAACACCATATATTTT. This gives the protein CASRNDRVSGNTIYF.

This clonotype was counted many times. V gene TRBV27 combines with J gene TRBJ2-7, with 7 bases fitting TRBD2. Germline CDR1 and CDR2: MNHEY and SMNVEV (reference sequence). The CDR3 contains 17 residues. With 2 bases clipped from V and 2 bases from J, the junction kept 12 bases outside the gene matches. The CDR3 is CASSLRSPAGLTYEQYF. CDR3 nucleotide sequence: TGTGCCAGCAGTTTACGTTCCCCAGCGGGACTCACCTACGAGCAGTACTTC.

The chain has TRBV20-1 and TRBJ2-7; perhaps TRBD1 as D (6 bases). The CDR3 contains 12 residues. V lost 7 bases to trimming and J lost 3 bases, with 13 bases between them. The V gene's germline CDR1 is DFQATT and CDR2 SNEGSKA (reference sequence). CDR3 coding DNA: TGCAGTGGACAGGCGCGGAACTACGAGCAGTACTTC. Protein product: CSGQARNYEQYF.

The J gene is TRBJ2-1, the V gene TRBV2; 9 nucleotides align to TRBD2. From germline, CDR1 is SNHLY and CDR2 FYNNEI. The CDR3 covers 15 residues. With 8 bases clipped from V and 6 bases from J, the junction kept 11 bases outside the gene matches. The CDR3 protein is CASARPGLAGNEQFF. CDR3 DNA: TGTGCCAGCGCGAGACCGGGACTAGCAGGCAATGAGCAGTTCTTC. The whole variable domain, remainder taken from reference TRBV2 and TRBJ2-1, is EPEVTQTPSHQVTQMGQEVILRCVPISNHLYFYWYRQILGQKVEFLVSFYNNEISEKSEIFDDQFSVERPDGSNFTLKIRSTKLEDSAMYFCASARPGLAGNEQFFGPGTRLTVL.

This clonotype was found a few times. The CDR3 DNA reads as TGTGCCAGCAGCTTCGCGGATCAAAACATTCAGTACTTC. Residues: CASSFADQNIQYF. This rearrangement joins TRBV5-5 to TRBJ2-4; D not resolved. The CDR3 spans 13 residues. Trimming removed 2 bases at V and 5 bases at J, with 8 bases between. The V gene's germline CDR1 is SGHKS and CDR2 YYEKEE (reference sequence).

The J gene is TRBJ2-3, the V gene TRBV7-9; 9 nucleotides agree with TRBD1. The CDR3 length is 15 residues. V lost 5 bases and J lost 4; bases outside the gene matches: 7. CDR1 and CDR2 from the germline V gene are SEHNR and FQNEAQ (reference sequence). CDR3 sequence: CASSPDRGSADTQYF. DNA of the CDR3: TGTGCCAGCAGCCCCGACAGGGGGTCTGCAGATACGCAGTATTTT. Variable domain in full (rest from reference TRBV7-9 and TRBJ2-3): DTGVSQNPRHKITKRGQNVTFRCDPISEHNRLYWYRQTLGQGPEFLTYFQNEAQLEKSRLLSDRFSAERPKGSFSTLEIQRTEQGDSAMYLCASSPDRGSADTQYFGPGTRLTVL.

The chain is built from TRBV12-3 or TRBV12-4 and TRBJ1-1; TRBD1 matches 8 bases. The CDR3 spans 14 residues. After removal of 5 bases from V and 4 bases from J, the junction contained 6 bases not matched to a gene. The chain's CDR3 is CASSLTGVFTEAFF. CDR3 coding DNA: TGTGCCAGCAGTCTGACAGGGGTCTTCACTGAAGCTTTCTTT.

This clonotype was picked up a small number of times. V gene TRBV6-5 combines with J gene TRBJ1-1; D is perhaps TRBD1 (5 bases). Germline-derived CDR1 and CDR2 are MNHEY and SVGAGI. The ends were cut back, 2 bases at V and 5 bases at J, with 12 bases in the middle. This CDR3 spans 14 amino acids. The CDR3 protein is CASSYRGPGTEAFF. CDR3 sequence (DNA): TGTGCCAGCAGTTACAGGGGCCCCGGAACTGAAGCTTTCTTT.

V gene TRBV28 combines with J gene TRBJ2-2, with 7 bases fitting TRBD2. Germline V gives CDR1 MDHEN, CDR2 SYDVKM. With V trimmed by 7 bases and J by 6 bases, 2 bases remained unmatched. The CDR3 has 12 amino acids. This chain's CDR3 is CASMGGAGELFF. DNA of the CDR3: TGTGCCAGCATGGGGGGGGCCGGGGAGCTGTTTTTT.

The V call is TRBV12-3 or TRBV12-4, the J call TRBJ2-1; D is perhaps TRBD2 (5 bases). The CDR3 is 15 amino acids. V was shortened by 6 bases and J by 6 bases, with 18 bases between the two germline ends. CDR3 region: CASRPGGPVGNEQFF. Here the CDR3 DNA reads TGTGCCAGCAGGCCCGGAGGACCAGTAGGCAATGAGCAGTTCTTC.

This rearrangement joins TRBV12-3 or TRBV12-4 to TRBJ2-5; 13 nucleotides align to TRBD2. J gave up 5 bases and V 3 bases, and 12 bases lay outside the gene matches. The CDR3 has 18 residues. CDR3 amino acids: CASSLGTSGGARVETQYF. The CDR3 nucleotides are TGTGCCAGCAGTTTGGGTACTAGCGGGGGGGCTAGGGTCGAGACCCAGTACTTC.

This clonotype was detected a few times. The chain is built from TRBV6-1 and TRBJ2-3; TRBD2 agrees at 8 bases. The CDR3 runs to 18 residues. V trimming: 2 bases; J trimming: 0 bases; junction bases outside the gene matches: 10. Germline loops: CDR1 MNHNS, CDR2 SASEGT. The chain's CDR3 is CASSEYGAGGFSTDTQYF. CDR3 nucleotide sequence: TGTGCCAGCAGTGAATACGGGGCGGGGGGCTTTAGCACAGATACGCAGTATTTT.